Listed below are T cell receptor beta chains from one sample, sequenced in a study of PD-L1 blockade in urothelial cancer. Data came from immunoSEQ multiplex PCR; TCRdb stores just in-frame clones and leaves some out. The profile shows roughly 84,000 clones, about 80% of them singletons. Sample: PBMCs, taken around atezolizumab (anti-PD-L1) treatment. Receptors originate from a man between 65 and 85 years old with urothelial cancer. Both conserved end residues are part of each CDR3. A D gene is named only where the DNA matches it firmly. Expanded clones get a size class; other rows say once, few or many, or leave the size out.

TRBJ1-5 - TRBV18 TRBD1 CASSLRGTGGIIRNQPQHF TGTGCCAGCTCACTACGGGGAACAGGGGGCATAATCCGCAATCAGCCCCAGCATTTT
TRBJ2-3 - TRBV6-1 - CASSEGAAPSTDTQYF TGTGCCAGCAGTGAAGGAGCGGCCCCTAGCACAGATACGCAGTATTTT
TRBJ2-7 - TRBV10-3 TRBD1 CAISEQGQGAEWQYF TGTGCCATCAGTGAGCAAGGACAGGGGGCAGAATGGCAGTACTTC
TRBJ2-1 - TRBV9 TRBD2 CASSLSGGFSSYNEQFF TGTGCCAGCAGCCTTAGCGGGGGGTTTAGCTCCTACAATGAGCAGTTCTTC
TRBJ2-3 - TRBV7-9 - CASSSQAGDTQYF TGTGCCAGCAGCTCCCAAGCCGGAGATACGCAGTATTTT
TRBJ2-2 - TRBV10-3 TRBD1 CAISEPRLTGARGQAANTGELFF TGTGCCATCAGTGAGCCGCGCTTAACAGGGGCCCGCGGACAGGCCGCGAACACCGGGGAGCTGTTTTTT
TRBJ1-1 - TRBV7-4 TRBD1 CASSLGTGPLGTEAFF TGTGCCAGCAGCTTAGGGACAGGGCCCTTGGGCACTGAAGCTTTCTTT
TRBJ1-1 - TRBV18 TRBD1 CASSPSGTGNTEAFF TGTGCCAGCTCACCATCCGGGACAGGGAACACTGAAGCTTTCTTT
TRBJ1-6 - TRBV19 TRBD1 CASSPTGGRNSPLHF TGTGCCAGTAGTCCGACAGGGGGCAGAAATTCACCCCTCCACTTT
TRBJ2-5 many TRBV14 TRBD1 CASSHSGGAKTQYF TGTGCCAGCAGCCATTCAGGGGGAGCGAAGACCCAGTACTTC
TRBJ2-7 - TRBV30 TRBD1 CAWSPGQGAYEQYF TGTGCCTGGAGTCCGGGACAGGGAGCGTACGAGCAGTACTTC
TRBJ1-1 few TRBV20-1 - CSARDIEAFF TGCAGTGCTAGGGACATAGAAGCTTTCTTT
TRBJ1-5 - TRBV21-1 - CAKPGDSNQPQHF TGTGCCAAGCCGGGGGATAGCAATCAGCCCCAGCATTTT
TRBJ1-1 few TRBV5-4 - CASSFGGVEAFF TGTGCCAGCAGCTTTGGCGGGGTTGAAGCTTTCTTT
TRBJ2-1 - TRBV10-3 TRBD2 CAISDTTSGDAMRQFF TGTGCCATCAGTGACACGACTAGCGGGGACGCAATGCGGCAGTTCTTC
TRBJ1-1 - TRBV6-5 TRBD1 CASSYSLTGMNTEAFF TGTGCCAGCAGTTACTCACTGACAGGGATGAACACTGAAGCTTTCTTT